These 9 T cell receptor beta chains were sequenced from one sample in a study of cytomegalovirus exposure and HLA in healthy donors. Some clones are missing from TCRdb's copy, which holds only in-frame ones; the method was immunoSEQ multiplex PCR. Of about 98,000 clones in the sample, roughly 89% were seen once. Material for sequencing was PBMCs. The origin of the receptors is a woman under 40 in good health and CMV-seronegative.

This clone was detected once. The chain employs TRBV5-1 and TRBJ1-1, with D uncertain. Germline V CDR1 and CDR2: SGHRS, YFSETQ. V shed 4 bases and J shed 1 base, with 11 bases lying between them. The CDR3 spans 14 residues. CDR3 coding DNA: TGCGCCAGCAGCCCCTCTTCGTCGAACACTGAAGCTTTCTTT. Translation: CASSPSSSNTEAFF.

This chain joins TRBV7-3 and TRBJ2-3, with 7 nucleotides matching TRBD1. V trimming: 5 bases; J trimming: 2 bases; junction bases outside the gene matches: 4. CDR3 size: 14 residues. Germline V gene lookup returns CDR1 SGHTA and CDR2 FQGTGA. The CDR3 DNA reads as TGTGCCAGCAGCCGGGACAGCGACACAGATACGCAGTATTTT. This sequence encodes CASSRDSDTDTQYF.

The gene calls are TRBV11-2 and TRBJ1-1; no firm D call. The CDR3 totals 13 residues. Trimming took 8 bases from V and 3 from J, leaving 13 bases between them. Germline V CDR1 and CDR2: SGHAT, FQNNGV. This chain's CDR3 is CASRTFLDTEAFF. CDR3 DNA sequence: TGTGCCAGCCGAACTTTTCTGGACACTGAAGCTTTCTTT.

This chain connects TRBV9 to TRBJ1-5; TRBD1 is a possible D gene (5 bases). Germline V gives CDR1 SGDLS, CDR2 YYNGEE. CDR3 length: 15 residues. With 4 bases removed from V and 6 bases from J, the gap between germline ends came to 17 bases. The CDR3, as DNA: TGTGCCAGCAGCCCGGACTCCTGGGGGGGTCAGCCCCAGCATTTT. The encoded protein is CASSPDSWGGQPQHF.

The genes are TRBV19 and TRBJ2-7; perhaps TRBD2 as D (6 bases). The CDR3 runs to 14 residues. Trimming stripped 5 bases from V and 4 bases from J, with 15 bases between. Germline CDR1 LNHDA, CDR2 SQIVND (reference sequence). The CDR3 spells CASSPGLLPYEQYF. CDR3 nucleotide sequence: TGTGCCAGTAGTCCGGGACTTCTTCCTTACGAGCAGTACTTC.

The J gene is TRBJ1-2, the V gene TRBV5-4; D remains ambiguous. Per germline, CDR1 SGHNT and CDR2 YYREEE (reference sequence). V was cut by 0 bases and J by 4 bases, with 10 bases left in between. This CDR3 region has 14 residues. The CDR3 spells CASSLASGSYGYTF. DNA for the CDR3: TGTGCCAGCAGCTTGGCCAGCGGCAGCTATGGCTACACCTTC.

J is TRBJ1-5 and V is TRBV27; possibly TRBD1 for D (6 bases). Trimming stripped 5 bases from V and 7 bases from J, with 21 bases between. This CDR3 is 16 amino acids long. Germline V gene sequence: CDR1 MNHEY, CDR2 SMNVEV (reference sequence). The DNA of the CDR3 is TGTGCCAGCAGTCCGTACTTAGGACAGCCTCAGCAGCCCCAGCATTTT. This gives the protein CASSPYLGQPQQPQHF.

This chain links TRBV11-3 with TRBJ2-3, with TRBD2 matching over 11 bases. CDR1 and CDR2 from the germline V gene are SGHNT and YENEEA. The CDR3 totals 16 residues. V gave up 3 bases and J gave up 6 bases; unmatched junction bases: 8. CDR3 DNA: TGTGCCAGCAGCTTCGGGCTAGCGGGGGGCGGGGATACGCAGTATTTT. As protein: CASSFGLAGGGDTQYF.

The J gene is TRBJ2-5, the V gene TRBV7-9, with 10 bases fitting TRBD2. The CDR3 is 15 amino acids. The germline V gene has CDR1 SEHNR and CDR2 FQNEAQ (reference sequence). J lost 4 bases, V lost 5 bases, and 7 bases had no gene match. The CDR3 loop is CASSRGLAGVETQYF. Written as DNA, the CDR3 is TGTGCCAGCAGCCGGGGGCTAGCGGGGGTAGAGACCCAGTACTTC.